The TCR beta chain described here comes from a study of T cells after yellow fever vaccination. As for the study in general: Preparing low-cell-number fractions relied on SMART-Seq v4 Ultra Low Input. The study's findings and limits: Weaker overall was a secondary response that nonetheless peaked faster, on day 5 versus 15.

The CDR3 totals 15 residues. The germline V gene has CDR1 MDHEN and CDR2 SYDVKM. The ends were cut back, 5 bases at V and 1 base at J, with 14 bases in the middle. This clonotype was counted at least ten times. Its specificity is not known. Synthesis of TCR cDNA relied on 5'RACE template switching, which attached a universal primer site and UMIs. TCRdb called the 5' RACE reads again in MiXCR, with one record for every CDR3 protein. The sample has 100,000 to 150,000 distinct CDR3 sequences; roughly 15% are singletons. The sample here was CD8+ T cells sorted from PBMCs, taken 5 days after the yellow fever booster vaccination. The chain links TRBV28 to TRBJ1-1; unclear D gene. The clonotype was recovered from a young man who received the YFV17D yellow fever vaccine. CDR3 DNA: TGTGCCAGCAGTGAGACGTTATCGGGGAACACTGAAGCTTTCTTT. Translating gives CASSETLSGNTEAFF.